This T cell receptor beta chain was sequenced for a study of shared clonotypes between healthy human individuals. Study-level results: The donor pool, a small one, limited the genetic and exposure-history diversity represented.

Notes on this clone: Its antigen is not identified.

All donors qualified as healthy HIV-negative adults and had experienced no recent acute infections or vaccinations. The test was conducted at deep level. Method: immunoSEQ multiplex PCR; TCRdb's copy keeps in-frame clones and lacks some. The sample carries some 480,000 clones, around 80% recorded once. Sequencing used PBMCs. The clonotype comes from a woman aged 40 to 50 in good health. Some clones in this sample may be carry-over from other donors' samples.

CDR3: CAISEAPVAEQFF. For the CDR3, the DNA is TGTGCCATCAGTGAAGCCCCGGTGGCGGAGCAGTTCTTC. V usage is TRBV10-3 and J usage is TRBJ2-1; unclear D gene. The CDR3 runs to 13 residues. Germline CDR1 ENHRY, CDR2 SYGVKD. Between the trimmed V and J ends, which lost 3 bases and 10 bases, there was a span of 13 bases.